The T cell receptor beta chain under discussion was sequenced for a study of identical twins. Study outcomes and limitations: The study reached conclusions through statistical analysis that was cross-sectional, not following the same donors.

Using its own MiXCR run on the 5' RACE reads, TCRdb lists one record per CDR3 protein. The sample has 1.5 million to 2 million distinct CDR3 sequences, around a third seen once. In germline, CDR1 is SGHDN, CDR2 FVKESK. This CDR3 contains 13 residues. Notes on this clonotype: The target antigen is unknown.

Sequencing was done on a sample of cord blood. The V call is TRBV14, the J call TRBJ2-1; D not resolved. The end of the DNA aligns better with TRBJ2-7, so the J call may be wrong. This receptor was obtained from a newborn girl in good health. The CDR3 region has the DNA TGTGCCAGCAGTTTCGCGGCCCCCAATGAGCAGTACTTC. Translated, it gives CASSFAAPNEQYF.